This TCR beta chain is from a study of chemoradiotherapy in HPV16-positive cancers. Study overall: Functional T-cell assays on a couple of HPV16-positive patients' cells defined candidate HPV-specific clones and common TCR motifs.

Germline values: CDR1 LNHDA, CDR2 SQIVND (reference sequence). J gave up 7 bases and V 10 bases, and 28 bases lay outside the gene matches. CDR3 size: 19 residues. Only in-frame clones appear in the TCRdb table, and some are missing; sequencing was by immunoSEQ multiplex PCR. The sample includes tens of thousands of clones, approximately 93% of them seen just once. Regarding the study as a whole: In HPV16-positive patients, HPV-responsive T-cell expansion tracked better recurrence-free survival. During treatment, candidate HPV-specific clones and E7-related motifs expanded in tumor. The functional HPV-specific definition rests on just two HPV16-positive patients.

Remarks on this clone: Its antigen is not identified.

The specimen was blood, collected from a patient who underwent chemoradiotherapy. The chain recombines TRBV19 with TRBJ1-5, with TRBD1 identical over 7 bases. The origin of this receptor is a human donor with HPV-associated anogenital cancer. CDR3 amino acids: CATSPVKGGTALTGQPQHF. In nucleotides, the CDR3 is TGTGCCACCAGTCCGGTAAAGGGAGGGACAGCCCTCACCGGGCAGCCCCAGCATTTT. Together with reference TRBV19 and TRBJ1-5, the CDR3 gives the full variable domain: DGGITQSPKYLFRKEGQNVTLSCEQNLNHDAMYWYRQDPGQGLRLIYYSQIVNDFQKGDIAEGYSVSREKKESFPLTVTSAQKNPTAFYLCATSPVKGGTALTGQPQHFGDGTRLSIL.